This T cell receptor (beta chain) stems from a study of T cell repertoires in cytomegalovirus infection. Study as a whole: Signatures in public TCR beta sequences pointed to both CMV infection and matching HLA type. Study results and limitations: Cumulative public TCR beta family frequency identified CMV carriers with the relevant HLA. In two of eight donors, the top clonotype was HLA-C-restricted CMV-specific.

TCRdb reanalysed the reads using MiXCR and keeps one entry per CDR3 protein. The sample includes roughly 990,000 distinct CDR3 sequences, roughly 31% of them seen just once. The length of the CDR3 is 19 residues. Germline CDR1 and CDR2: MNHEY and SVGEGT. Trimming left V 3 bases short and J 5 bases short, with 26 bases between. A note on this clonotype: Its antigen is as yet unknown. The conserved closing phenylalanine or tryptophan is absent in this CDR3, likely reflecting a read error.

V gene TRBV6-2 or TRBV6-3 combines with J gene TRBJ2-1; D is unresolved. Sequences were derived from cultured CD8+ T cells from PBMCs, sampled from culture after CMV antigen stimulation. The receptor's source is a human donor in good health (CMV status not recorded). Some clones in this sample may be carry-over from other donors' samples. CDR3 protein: CASSYLLVPTSGRHNEQFL. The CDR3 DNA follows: TGTGCCAGCAGTTATCTATTAGTTCCGACTTCGGGTCGGCACAATGAGCAGTTCTTA.